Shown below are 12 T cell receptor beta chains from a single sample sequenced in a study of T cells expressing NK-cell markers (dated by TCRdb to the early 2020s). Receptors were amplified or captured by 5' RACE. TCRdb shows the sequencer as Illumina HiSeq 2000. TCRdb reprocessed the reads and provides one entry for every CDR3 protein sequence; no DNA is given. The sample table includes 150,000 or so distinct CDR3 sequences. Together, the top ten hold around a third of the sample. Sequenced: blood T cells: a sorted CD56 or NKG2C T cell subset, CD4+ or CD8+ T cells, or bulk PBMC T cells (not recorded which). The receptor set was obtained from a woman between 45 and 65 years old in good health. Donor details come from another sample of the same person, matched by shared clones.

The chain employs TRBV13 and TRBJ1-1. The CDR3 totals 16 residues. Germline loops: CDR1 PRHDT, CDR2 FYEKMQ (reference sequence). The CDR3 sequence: CASSLAGQVGNTEAFF.

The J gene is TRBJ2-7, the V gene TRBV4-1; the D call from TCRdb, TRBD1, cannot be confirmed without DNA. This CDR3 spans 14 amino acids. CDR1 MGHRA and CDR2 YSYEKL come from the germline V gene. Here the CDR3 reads CASSHGGQVREQYF.

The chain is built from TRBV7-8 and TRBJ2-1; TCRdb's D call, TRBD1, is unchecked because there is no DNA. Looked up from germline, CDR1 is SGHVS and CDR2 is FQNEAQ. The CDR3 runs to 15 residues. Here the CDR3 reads CASSFNRGAYNEQFF.

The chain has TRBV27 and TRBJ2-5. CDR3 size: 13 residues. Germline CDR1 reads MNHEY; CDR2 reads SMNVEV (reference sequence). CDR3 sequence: CASSLWGQETQYF.

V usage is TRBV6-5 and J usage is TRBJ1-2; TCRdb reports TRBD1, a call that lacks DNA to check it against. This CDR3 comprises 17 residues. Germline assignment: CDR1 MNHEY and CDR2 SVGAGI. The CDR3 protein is CASTAREEARGLGGYTF.

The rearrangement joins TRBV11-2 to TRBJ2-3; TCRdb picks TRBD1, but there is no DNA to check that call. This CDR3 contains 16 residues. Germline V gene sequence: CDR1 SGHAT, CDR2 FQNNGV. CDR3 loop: CASSGGTRDDTDTQYF.

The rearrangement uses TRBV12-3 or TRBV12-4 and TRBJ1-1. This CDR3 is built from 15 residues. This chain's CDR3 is CASSFFAGSNTEAFF.

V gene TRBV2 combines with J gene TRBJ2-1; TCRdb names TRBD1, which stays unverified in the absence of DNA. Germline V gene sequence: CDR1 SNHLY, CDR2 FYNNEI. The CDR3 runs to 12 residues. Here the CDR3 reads CASRTGNNEQFF.

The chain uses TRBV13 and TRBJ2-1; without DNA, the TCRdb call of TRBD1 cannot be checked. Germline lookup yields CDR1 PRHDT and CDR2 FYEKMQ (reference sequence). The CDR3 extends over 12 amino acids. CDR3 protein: CASSFDRGEQFF. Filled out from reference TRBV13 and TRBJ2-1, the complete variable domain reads AAGVIQSPRHLIKEKRETATLKCYPIPRHDTVYWYQQGPGQDPQFLISFYEKMQSDKGSIPDRFSAQQFSDYHSELNMSSLELGDSALYFCASSFDRGEQFFGPGTRLTVL.

CDR3 protein: CASSQGRENYGYTF. The chain recombines TRBV4-1 with TRBJ1-2. The CDR3 has 14 amino acids. Germline V gene sequence: CDR1 MGHRA, CDR2 YSYEKL.

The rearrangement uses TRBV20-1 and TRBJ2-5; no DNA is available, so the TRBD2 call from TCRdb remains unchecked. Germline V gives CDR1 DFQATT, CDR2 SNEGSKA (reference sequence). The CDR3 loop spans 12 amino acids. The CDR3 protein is CSALAGRETQYF.

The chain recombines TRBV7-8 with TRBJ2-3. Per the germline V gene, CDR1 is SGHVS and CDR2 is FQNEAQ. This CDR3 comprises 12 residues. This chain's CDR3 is CASSLERNTQYF.